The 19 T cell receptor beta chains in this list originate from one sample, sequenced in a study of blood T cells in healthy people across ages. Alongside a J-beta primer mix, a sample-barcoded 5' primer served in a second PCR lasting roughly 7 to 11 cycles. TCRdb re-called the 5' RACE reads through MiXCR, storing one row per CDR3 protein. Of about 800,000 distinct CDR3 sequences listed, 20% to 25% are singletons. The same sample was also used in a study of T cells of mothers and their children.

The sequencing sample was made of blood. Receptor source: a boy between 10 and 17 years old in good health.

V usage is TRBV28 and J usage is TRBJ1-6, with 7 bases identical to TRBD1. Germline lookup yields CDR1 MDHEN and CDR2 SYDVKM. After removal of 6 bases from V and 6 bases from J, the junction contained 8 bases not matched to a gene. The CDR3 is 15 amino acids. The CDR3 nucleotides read TGTGCCAGCAGGGGCAGACAGGGAATTAATTCACCCCTCCACTTT. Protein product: CASRGRQGINSPLHF.

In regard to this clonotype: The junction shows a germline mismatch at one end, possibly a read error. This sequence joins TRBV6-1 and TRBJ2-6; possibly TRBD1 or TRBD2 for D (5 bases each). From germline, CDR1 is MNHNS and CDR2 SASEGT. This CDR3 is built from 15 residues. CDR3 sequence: CASSESGTGANALTF. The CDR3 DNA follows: TGTGCCAGCAGTGAATCAGGGACCGGGGCCAACGCCCTGACTTTC.

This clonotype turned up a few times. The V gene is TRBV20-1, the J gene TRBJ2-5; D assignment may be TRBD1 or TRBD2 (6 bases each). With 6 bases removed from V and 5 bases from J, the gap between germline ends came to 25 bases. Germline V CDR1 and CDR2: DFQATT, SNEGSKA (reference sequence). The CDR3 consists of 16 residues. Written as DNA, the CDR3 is TGCAGTGCCGAGAGAGGGGGGAGGACAAGGGCCGAGACCCAGTACTTC. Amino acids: CSAERGGRTRAETQYF.

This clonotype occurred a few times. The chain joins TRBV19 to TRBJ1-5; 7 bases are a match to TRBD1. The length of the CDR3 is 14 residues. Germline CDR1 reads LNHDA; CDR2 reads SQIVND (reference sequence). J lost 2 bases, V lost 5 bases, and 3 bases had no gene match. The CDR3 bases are TGTGCCAGTAGTCATACAGGGGGCAATCAGCCCCAGCATTTT. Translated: CASSHTGGNQPQHF.

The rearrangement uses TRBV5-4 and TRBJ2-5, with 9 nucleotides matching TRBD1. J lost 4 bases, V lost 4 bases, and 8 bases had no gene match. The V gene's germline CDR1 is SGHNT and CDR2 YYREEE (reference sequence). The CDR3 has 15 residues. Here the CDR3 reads CASSAQGAVGETQYF. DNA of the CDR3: TGTGCCAGCAGCGCACAGGGGGCAGTAGGAGAGACCCAGTACTTC. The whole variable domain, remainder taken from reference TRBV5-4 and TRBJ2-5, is ETGVTQSPTHLIKTRGQQVTLRCSSQSGHNTVSWYQQALGQGPQFIFQYYREEENGRGNFPPRFSGLQFPNYSSELNVNALELDDSALYLCASSAQGAVGETQYFGPGTRLLVL.

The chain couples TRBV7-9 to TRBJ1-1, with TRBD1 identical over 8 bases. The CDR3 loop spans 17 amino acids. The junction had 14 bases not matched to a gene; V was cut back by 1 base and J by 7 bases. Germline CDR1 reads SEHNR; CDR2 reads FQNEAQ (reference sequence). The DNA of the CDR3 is TGTGCCAGCAGCTTAGGAGGAGGCAGGGGGCTTGGCGGTGAAGCTTTCTTT. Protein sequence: CASSLGGGRGLGGEAFF.

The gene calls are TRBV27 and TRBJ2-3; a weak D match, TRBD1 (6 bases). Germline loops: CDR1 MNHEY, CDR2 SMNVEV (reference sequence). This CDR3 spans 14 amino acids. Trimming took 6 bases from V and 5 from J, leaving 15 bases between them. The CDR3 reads CASRSLGAGDTQYF. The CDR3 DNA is TGTGCCAGCAGGTCGTTGGGGGCGGGAGATACGCAGTATTTT.

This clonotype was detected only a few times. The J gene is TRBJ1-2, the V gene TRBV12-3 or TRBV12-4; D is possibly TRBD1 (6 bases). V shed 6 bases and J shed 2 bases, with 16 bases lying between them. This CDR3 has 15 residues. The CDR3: CASRRSAGENYGYTF. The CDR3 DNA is TGTGCCAGCAGGAGAAGCGCAGGGGAGAACTATGGCTACACCTTC.

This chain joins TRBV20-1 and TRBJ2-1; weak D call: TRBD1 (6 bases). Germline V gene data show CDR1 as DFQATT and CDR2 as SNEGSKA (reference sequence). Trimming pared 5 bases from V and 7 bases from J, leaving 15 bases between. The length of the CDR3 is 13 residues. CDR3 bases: TGCAGTGCTGTCGGCAGGGGCCATAATGAGCAGTTCTTC. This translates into CSAVGRGHNEQFF.

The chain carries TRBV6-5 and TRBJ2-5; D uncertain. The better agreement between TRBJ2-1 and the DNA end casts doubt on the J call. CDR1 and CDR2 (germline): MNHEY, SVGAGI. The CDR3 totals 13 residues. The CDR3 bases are TGTGCCAGCAGTTACTCCCCCGGGAATGAGCAGTTCTTC. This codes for CASSYSPGNEQFF.

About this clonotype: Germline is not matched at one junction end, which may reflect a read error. The CDR3 loop is CASSQSYRGLAGELLF. CDR3 sequence (DNA): TGCGCCAGCAGCCAATCTTACAGGGGGCTGGCCGGGGAGCTGCTTTTT. V gene TRBV4-3 combines with J gene TRBJ2-2; the match to TRBD1 covers 9 bases. Germline lookup yields CDR1 LGHNA and CDR2 YSLEER. CDR3 length: 16 residues.

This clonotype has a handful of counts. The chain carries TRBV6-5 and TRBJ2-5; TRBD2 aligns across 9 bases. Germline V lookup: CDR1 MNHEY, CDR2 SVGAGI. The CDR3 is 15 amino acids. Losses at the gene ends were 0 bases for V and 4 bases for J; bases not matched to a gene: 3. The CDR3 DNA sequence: TGTGCCAGCAGTTACTCCCTGACTAGCGGAGAGACCCAGTACTTC. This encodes CASSYSLTSGETQYF.

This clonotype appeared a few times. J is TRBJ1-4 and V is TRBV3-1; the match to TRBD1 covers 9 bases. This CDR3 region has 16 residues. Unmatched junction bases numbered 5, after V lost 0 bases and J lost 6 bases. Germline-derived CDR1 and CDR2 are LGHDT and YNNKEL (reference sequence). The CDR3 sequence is CASSQDLQGAYEKLFF. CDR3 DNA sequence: TGTGCCAGCAGCCAAGACTTACAGGGGGCGTATGAAAAACTGTTTTTT. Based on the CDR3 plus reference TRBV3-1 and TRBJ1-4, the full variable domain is DTAVSQTPKYLVTQMGNDKSIKCEQNLGHDTMYWYKQDSKKFLKIMFSYNNKELIINETVPNRFSPKSPDKAHLNLHINSLELGDSAVYFCASSQDLQGAYEKLFFGSGTQLSVL.

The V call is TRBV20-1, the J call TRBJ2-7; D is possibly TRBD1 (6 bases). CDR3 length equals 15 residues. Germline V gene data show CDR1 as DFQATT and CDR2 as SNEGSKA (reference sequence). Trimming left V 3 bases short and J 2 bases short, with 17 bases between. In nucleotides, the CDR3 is TGCAGTGCTAGGTTCGCCGACAGGTTCCCCTACGAGCAGTACTTC. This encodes CSARFADRFPYEQYF.

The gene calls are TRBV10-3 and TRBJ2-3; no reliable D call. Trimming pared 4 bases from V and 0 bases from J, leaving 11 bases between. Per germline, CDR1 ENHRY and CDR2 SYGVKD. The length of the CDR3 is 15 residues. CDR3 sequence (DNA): TGTGCCATCAGTGGCTACGGCGGCAGCACAGATACGCAGTATTTT. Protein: CAISGYGGSTDTQYF.

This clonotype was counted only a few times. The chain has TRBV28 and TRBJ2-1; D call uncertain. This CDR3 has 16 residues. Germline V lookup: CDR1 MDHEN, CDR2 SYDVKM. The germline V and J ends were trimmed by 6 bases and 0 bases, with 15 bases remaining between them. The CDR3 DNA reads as TGTGCCAGCAGGGGTGACACCTTGAGCTCCTACAATGAGCAGTTCTTC. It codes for CASRGDTLSSYNEQFF.

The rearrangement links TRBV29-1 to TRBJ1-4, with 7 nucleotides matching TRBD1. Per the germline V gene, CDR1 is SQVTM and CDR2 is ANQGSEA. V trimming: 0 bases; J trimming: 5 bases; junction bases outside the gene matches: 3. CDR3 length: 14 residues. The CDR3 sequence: CSVEEPGGNEKLFF. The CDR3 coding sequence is TGCAGCGTTGAAGAACCAGGGGGGAATGAAAAACTGTTTTTT.

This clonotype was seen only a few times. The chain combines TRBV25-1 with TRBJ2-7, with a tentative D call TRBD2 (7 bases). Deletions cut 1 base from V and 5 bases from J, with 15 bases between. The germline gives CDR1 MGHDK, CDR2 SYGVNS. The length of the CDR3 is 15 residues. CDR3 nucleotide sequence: TGTGCCAGCAGTGAATTCAAGGGGGGGGACCACGAGCAGTACTTC. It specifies CASSEFKGGDHEQYF.

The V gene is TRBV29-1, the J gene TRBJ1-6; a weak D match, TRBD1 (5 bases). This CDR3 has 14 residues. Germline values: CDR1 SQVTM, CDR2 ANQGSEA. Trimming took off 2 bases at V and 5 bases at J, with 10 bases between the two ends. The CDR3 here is CSVETRAHNSPLHF. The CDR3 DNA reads TGCAGCGTTGAAACCAGGGCCCATAATTCACCCCTCCACTTT.